This T cell receptor (beta chain) was sequenced for a study of beta chain features in type 1 diabetes. Study-level points and caveats: Within each of all four CD4+ subsets, Type 1 diabetes patients had TCRB CDR3s that were moderately but significantly shorter. A PCR bias possibly favoring shorter templates would apply equally to patients and controls.

Sorting that relied on CD45RO/CCR7/CD25/CD127/CD95/CD27 yielded CD4+ naive, central memory, regulatory and stem cell-like memory cells. Reverse transcribing all isolated RNA meant expressed TCRB transcripts were sequenced. Sequenced by immunoSEQ multiplex PCR; TCRdb stores in-frame clones only, minus some. Of hundreds of thousands of clones in the sample, about an eighth were seen once. For this clone: Its antigen is still unknown.

The sequencing input was naive CD4+ T cells from blood. The TCR originated in a man younger than 35 with type 1 diabetes.

The CDR3 nucleotides read TGCAGCGCTGACGGGGGAGTCGAGACCCAGTACTTC. The encoded protein is CSADGGVETQYF. This chain uses TRBV29-1 with TRBJ2-5; weak D call: TRBD2 (6 bases). Germline values: CDR1 SQVTM, CDR2 ANQGSEA. The CDR3 length is 12 residues. V lost 7 bases and J lost 5, with 14 bases in between.